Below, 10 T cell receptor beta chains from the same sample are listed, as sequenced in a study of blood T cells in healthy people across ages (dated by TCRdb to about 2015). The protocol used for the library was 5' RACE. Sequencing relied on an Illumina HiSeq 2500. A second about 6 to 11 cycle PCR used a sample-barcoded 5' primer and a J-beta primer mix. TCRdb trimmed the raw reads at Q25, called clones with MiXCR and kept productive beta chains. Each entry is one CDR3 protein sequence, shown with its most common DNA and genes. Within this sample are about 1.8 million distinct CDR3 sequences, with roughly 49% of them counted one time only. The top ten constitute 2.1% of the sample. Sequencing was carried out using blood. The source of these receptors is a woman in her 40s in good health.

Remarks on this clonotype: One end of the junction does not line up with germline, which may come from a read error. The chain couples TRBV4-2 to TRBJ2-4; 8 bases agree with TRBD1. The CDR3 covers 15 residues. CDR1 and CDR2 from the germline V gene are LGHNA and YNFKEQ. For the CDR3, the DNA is TGTGCCAGCAGCCAAACCGCCGGGACAGGCTACGAGCAGTATTTC. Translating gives CASSQTAGTGYEQYF.

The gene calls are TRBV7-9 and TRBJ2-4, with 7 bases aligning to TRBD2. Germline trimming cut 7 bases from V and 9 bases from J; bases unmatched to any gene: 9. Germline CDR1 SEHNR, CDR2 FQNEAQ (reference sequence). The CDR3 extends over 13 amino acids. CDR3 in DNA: TGTGCCAGCACCCCGGCGGGGGAAAGCATTCAGTACTTC. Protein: CASTPAGESIQYF.

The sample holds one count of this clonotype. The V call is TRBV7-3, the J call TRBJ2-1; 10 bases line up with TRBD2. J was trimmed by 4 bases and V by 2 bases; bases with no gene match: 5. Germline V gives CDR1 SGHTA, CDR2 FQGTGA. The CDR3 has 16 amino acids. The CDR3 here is CASSLQAGGWYNEQFF. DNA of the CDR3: TGTGCCAGCAGCTTACAAGCGGGGGGGTGGTACAATGAGCAGTTCTTC.

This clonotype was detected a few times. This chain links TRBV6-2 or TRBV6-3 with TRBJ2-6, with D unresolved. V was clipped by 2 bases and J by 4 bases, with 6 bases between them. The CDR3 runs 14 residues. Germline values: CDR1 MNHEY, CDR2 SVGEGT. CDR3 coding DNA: TGTGCCAGCAGTTACAGGCAGGGGGCCAACGTCCTGACTTTC. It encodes CASSYRQGANVLTF.

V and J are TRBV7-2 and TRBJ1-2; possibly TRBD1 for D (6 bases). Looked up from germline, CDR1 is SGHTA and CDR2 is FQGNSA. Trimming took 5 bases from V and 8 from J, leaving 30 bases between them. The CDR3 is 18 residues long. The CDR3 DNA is TGTGCCAGCAGCCCGATCGGGAGCTATGGTACAGGGCGCAACGGCTACACCTTC. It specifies CASSPIGSYGTGRNGYTF.

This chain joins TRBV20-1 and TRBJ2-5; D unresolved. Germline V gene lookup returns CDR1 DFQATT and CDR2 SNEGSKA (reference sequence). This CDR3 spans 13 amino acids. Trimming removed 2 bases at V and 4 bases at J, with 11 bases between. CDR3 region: CSARIRSPETQYF. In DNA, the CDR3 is TGCAGTGCTAGAATCCGGAGCCCAGAGACCCAGTACTTC.

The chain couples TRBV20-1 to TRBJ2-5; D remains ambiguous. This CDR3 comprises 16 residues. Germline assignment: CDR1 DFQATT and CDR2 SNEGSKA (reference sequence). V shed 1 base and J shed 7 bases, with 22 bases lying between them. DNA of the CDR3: TGCAGTGCTAGAGCTGTTCAGAAAGCCCAAGGGTTGACCCAGTACTTC. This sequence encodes CSARAVQKAQGLTQYF.

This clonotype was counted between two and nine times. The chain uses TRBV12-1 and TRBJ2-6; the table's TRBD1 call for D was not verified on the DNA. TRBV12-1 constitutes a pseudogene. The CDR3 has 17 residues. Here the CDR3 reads CASSLPGSEAGANVLTF. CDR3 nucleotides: TGTGCCAGCAGCCTGCCGGGAAGCGAGGCTGGGGCCAACGTCCTGACTTTC.

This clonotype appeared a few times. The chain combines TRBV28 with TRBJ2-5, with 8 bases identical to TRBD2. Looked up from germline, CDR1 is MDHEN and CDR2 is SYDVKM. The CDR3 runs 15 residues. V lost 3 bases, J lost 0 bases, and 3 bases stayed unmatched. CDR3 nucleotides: TGTGCCAGCAGTTTGGGACTAGGGAACCAAGAGACCCAGTACTTC. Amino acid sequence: CASSLGLGNQETQYF.

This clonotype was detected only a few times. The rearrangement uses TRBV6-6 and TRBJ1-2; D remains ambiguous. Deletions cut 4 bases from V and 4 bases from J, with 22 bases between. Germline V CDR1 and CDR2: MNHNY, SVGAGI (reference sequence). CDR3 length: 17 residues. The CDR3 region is CASSSGWAGAGLYGYTF. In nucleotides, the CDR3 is TGTGCCAGCAGTTCTGGCTGGGCCGGAGCAGGCCTCTATGGCTACACCTTC.